Listed below are T cell receptor beta chains from one sample, sequenced in a study of early T cells in non-severe SARS-CoV-2 infection. From the 5' RACE reads, TCRdb called clonotypes with MiXCR, one entry per CDR3 protein. The sample shows about 94,000 distinct CDR3 sequences, less than 15% of them seen only once. Sequenced sample: whole blood. The receptors stem from an adult who was a healthcare worker with PCR-confirmed SARS-CoV-2 infection or an uninfected control (not recorded which). The CDR3 runs from the conserved cysteine through the conserved F or W. Fields, in order: clone size, CDR3 length, J gene, D gene, V gene, CDR3 DNA, CDR3 protein. D genes are given only for firm matches. Some rows mark clone size as missing; the rest say once, few, many or name a class of expanded clone.

many	12	TRBJ2-5	.	TRBV6-2/TRBV6-3	TGTGCCAGCACGGGCCCATTGTGGACCCAGTACTTC	CASTGPLWTQYF
many	13	TRBJ1-1	.	TRBV7-2	TGTGCCAGCAGCGCATCAGGGAACACTGAAGCTTTCTTT	CASSASGNTEAFF
many	15	TRBJ2-5	TRBD2	TRBV7-2	TGTGCCAGCAGCTCTCCGGCTAGCGGGGGGCTCACCCAGTACTTC	CASSSPASGGLTQYF
many	15	TRBJ1-4	.	TRBV11-2	TGTGCCAGCAGCTTACTGGGGGGCAGGGGTGAAAAACTGTTTTTT	CASSLLGGRGEKLFF
.	15	TRBJ2-7	.	TRBV19	TGTGCCAGTAGTATCGGGGCAGGCCCCTCCTACGAGCAGTACTTC	CASSIGAGPSYEQYF
many	15	TRBJ1-1	.	TRBV5-4	TGTGCCAGCAGCTTGGGGGGTACTCAGAACACTGAAGCTTTCTTT	CASSLGGTQNTEAFF
.	16	TRBJ2-3	.	TRBV7-2	TGTGCCAGCAGCTTAGTGGTTGGCGTCGGCCGGAATACGCAGTATTTT	CASSLVVGVGRNTQYF
.	14	TRBJ1-4	.	TRBV7-9	TGTGCCAGCAGCTTAGAGGTACCTAATGAAAAACTGTTTTTT	CASSLEVPNEKLFF
few	15	TRBJ2-3	TRBD2	TRBV3-1	TGTGCCAGCAGCCCGGGGACTAGCGGGTCGGATACGCAGTATTTT	CASSPGTSGSDTQYF
.	14	TRBJ2-1	.	TRBV9	TGTGCCAGCAGCGTAGACGGGCCGTCGGGTGAGCAGTTCTTC	CASSVDGPSGEQFF
many	16	TRBJ2-3	.	TRBV7-9	TGTGCCAGCAGCTTTGGGGCAAGTGGCCACACAGATACGCAGTATTTT	CASSFGASGHTDTQYF
few	15	TRBJ2-7	TRBD1	TRBV25-1	TGTGCCAGCAGTGCGGGACAGGCCACCTCCGCCGAGCAGTACTTC	CASSAGQATSAEQYF
many	15	TRBJ2-7	TRBD2	TRBV4-1	TGCGCCAGCAGCCAAGGTCAGGGAGGGGCCTACGAGCAGTACTTC	CASSQGQGGAYEQYF
few	15	TRBJ1-1	TRBD1	TRBV9	TGTGCCAGCAGCGGGAGGACAGGGGCGGACACTGAAGCTTTCTTT	CASSGRTGADTEAFF
many	20	TRBJ1-5	TRBD1	TRBV4-2	TGTGCCAGCAGCCAACTTCGTGACAGGGACCCCTTTTTTAGCAATCAGCCCCAGCATTTT	CASSQLRDRDPFFSNQPQHF
many	18	TRBJ2-2	TRBD2	TRBV28	TGTGCCAGCAGTGAGGGACTAGCGGGGGCCCTCTCCACCGGGGAGCTGTTTTTT	CASSEGLAGALSTGELFF
few	13	TRBJ2-5	TRBD2	TRBV29-1	TGCAGCGTTGAGGGCAGTACGGGGGGGACCCAGTACTTC	CSVEGSTGGTQYF
.	14	TRBJ1-1	.	TRBV4-2	TGTGCCAGCAGCCGGGCAGGTATGAACACTGAAGCTTTCTTT	CASSRAGMNTEAFF
many	16	TRBJ2-3	TRBD2	TRBV7-2	TGTGCCAGCAGCTCGTTCCCGCGGGGGGGCACAGATACGCAGTATTTT	CASSSFPRGGTDTQYF
many	13	TRBJ1-1	.	TRBV18	TGTGCCAGCTCACCAGTAGGAGGCGCAGAAGCTTTCTTT	CASSPVGGAEAFF
many	14	TRBJ1-2	TRBD1	TRBV4-1	TGCGCCAGCAGCCCAACAGGGGCCTACTATGGCTACACCTTC	CASSPTGAYYGYTF
.	15	TRBJ1-3	TRBD1	TRBV6-5	TGTGCCAGCAGCCGGGGACAGCACTCTGAAAACACCATATATTTT	CASSRGQHSENTIYF
many	15	TRBJ1-4	.	TRBV28	TGTGCCAGCAGCCTAGAGCTCGGCCGTAATGAAAAACTGTTTTTT	CASSLELGRNEKLFF
few	15	TRBJ1-5	TRBD1	TRBV20-1	TGCAGTGCTAGGAAACGGGACAGCCTCAATCAGCCCCAGCATTTT	CSARKRDSLNQPQHF
few	14	TRBJ1-1	.	TRBV18	TGTGCCAGCTCAGATGGGGCGTTGAACACTGAAGCTTTCTTT	CASSDGALNTEAFF
.	14	TRBJ2-7	TRBD1	TRBV20-1	TGCAGTGCTTCCCGGGACAGGGGAGGGGACGAGCAGTACTTC	CSASRDRGGDEQYF
.	15	TRBJ2-1	.	TRBV3-1	TGTGCCAGCAGCCAAGTCCTAGGTACCTACAATGAGCAGTTCTTC	CASSQVLGTYNEQFF
few	13	TRBJ2-1	.	TRBV24-1	TGTGCCACCAGTGAGGACGGTTACAATGAGCAGTTCTTC	CATSEDGYNEQFF
.	16	TRBJ2-5	TRBD1	TRBV28	TGTGCCAGCAGTCGGCCGAGACAGGGTTCACAAGAGACCCAGTACTTC	CASSRPRQGSQETQYF
few	15	TRBJ1-3	.	TRBV12-3/TRBV12-4	TGTGCCAGCAGTCAGACTCCAACAACTGGAAACACCATATATTTT	CASSQTPTTGNTIYF
.	12	TRBJ2-3	.	TRBV12-3/TRBV12-4	TGTGCCAGCAGTTTGGGGGGAGGAGGGGGACTTTTT	CASSLGGGGGLF
few	15	TRBJ2-1	.	TRBV7-9	TGTGCCAGCAGCTTTACCGGGGCCCCCTACAATGAGCAGTTCTTC	CASSFTGAPYNEQFF
.	14	TRBJ1-5	.	TRBV5-1	TGCGCCAGCAGCTTGGAGGGTGTCAATCAGCCCCAGCATTTT	CASSLEGVNQPQHF
many	15	TRBJ1-1	.	TRBV4-2	TGTGCCAGCAGCCCGGAACAGGGACAGAACACTGAAGCTTTCTTT	CASSPEQGQNTEAFF